This T cell receptor beta chain emerged from a study of neurological immune-mediated disorders. Looking at the study overall: There were some 34 multiple sclerosis patients. Of these, 31 had relapsing-remitting MS and 3 had secondary progressive MS. Points from the study as a whole: The multiple sclerosis repertoire cluster was not associated with any clinical or MRI feature.

TCRdb recomputed calls from the 5' RACE reads with MiXCR, one row per CDR3 protein. Here the sample spans about 52,000 distinct CDR3 sequences, roughly 3.8% being singletons. This clonotype was seen repeatedly, ten times or more. Its cognate antigen is unknown. V was pared by 5 bases and J by 2 bases, with 11 bases of the junction left unmatched. This CDR3 comprises 16 residues. Germline values: CDR1 DFQATT, CDR2 SNEGSKA (reference sequence). The sample consisted of PBMCs. This TCR came from a man aged 55-75 years with multiple sclerosis. The chain links TRBV20-1 to TRBJ2-1; 8 bases line up with TRBD2. The CDR3 sequence: CSAPPRAGGPYNEQFF. The CDR3 bases are TGCAGTGCTCCTCCTCGGGCGGGGGGACCCTACAATGAGCAGTTCTTC.